These T cell receptor beta chains were read from a single sample in a study of cytomegalovirus exposure and HLA in healthy donors. TCRdb's copy holds only in-frame clones and misses some; the assay was immunoSEQ multiplex PCR. The sample yields 250,000 to 300,000 clones, 90% seen once. Specimen: PBMCs. The receptors come from a woman aged 18-30 years in good health and CMV-seronegative. Each CDR3 is given with its conserved first and last residue. A D gene is named only where the DNA matches it firmly. Only some rows state a clone size, as once, few, many or a class for expanded clones.

size	V	D	J	CDR3	DNA
NA	TRBV29-1	TRBD2	TRBJ2-3	CSAALGGGPDTQYF	TGCAGCGCTGCCCTGGGCGGGGGGCCAGATACGCAGTATTTT
NA	TRBV9	NA	TRBJ2-7	CASSVEAGEDHEQYF	TGTGCCAGCAGCGTAGAGGCAGGGGAAGACCACGAGCAGTACTTC
NA	TRBV29-1	TRBD2	TRBJ2-1	CSAEGLAGGDLPYNEQFF	TGCAGCGCTGAGGGACTAGCGGGGGGGGACCTCCCCTACAATGAGCAGTTCTTC
NA	TRBV4-3	TRBD1	TRBJ1-6	CASSQSPGQRNSPLHF	TGCGCCAGCAGCCAGTCCCCGGGACAGAGAAATTCACCCCTCCACTTT
NA	TRBV5-1	TRBD1	TRBJ2-3	CASSWGQTTSTDTQYF	TGCGCCAGCAGCTGGGGACAGACCACTAGCACAGATACGCAGTATTTT
NA	TRBV28	NA	TRBJ1-5	CASSPDGQSWPQHF	TGTGCCAGCAGCCCGGACGGACAGAGTTGGCCCCAGCATTTT
NA	TRBV10-2	NA	TRBJ2-7	CASINKDTSSSYEQYF	TGCGCCAGCATAAACAAGGACACCTCCAGCTCCTACGAGCAGTACTTC
once	TRBV21-1	NA	TRBJ2-3	CASRKLAGVITDTQYF	TGTGCCAGCAGAAAACTAGCGGGAGTAATCACAGATACGCAGTATTTT
NA	TRBV28	NA	TRBJ1-1	CASSSVNTEAFF	TGTGCCAGCAGTTCAGTTAACACTGAAGCTTTCTTT
NA	TRBV6-1	NA	TRBJ1-2	CASSRRGNNYGYTF	TGTGCCAGCAGCCGTCGAGGGAACAACTATGGCTACACCTTC
NA	TRBV2	TRBD2	TRBJ2-2	CASSEEPGLAVNTGELFF	TGTGCCAGCAGTGAAGAGCCGGGACTAGCGGTGAACACCGGGGAGCTGTTTTTT
NA	TRBV14	NA	TRBJ1-4	CASSHTGSREKLFF	TGTGCCAGCAGCCACACAGGGTCCCGTGAAAAACTGTTTTTT
NA	TRBV4-1	TRBD2	TRBJ2-1	CASSLGTSGGYNEQFF	TGCGCCAGCAGCCTTGGGACTAGCGGGGGATATAATGAGCAGTTCTTC
NA	TRBV28	NA	TRBJ1-2	CASSIQGWANYGYTF	TGTGCCAGCAGTATACAGGGTTGGGCTAACTATGGCTACACCTTC
NA	TRBV30	TRBD2	TRBJ2-1	CAWSSLAVNEQFF	TGTGCCTGGAGTAGTCTAGCGGTGAATGAGCAGTTCTTC
NA	TRBV7-2	NA	TRBJ2-1	CASSHRGNEQFF	TGTGCCAGCAGCCATCGCGGGAATGAGCAGTTCTTC
NA	TRBV6-4	NA	TRBJ1-1	CASREAGVGTEAFF	TGTGCCAGCAGAGAAGCAGGGGTTGGGACTGAAGCTTTCTTT
NA	TRBV27	TRBD1	TRBJ1-1	CASRPLTGAPEAFF	TGTGCCAGCAGACCACTAACAGGGGCTCCTGAAGCTTTCTTT
NA	TRBV10-3	TRBD1	TRBJ2-5	CAISPGQGSQETQYF	TGTGCCATCAGTCCGGGACAGGGGAGCCAAGAGACCCAGTACTTC
NA	TRBV18	NA	TRBJ1-3	CASSNAVLSGNTIYF	TGTGCCAGCTCAAATGCGGTCCTCTCTGGAAACACCATATATTTT
NA	TRBV27	TRBD1	TRBJ1-6	CASSSGTGVASPLHF	TGTGCCAGCAGTTCCGGGACAGGGGTGGCTTCACCCCTCCACTTT
NA	TRBV29-1	TRBD1	TRBJ2-7	CSVVGDRSYEQYF	TGCAGCGTTGTCGGGGACAGGTCCTACGAGCAGTACTTC
NA	TRBV19	TRBD2	TRBJ2-3	CATCLTSGATDTQYF	TGTGCCACTTGCCTGACTAGCGGGGCCACAGATACGCAGTATTTT
NA	TRBV5-5	TRBD2	TRBJ2-7	CASSLGMTSGFKQYF	TGTGCCAGCAGCTTGGGTATGACTAGCGGCTTTAAGCAGTACTTC
NA	TRBV2	TRBD2	TRBJ2-1	CASSDRWLAGGQSSYNEQFF	TGTGCCAGCAGTGACAGATGGCTAGCGGGGGGCCAGAGCTCCTACAATGAGCAGTTCTTC
NA	TRBV27	NA	TRBJ2-1	CATEGVYNEQFF	TGTGCCACCGAAGGAGTCTACAATGAGCAGTTCTTC
NA	TRBV18	NA	TRBJ1-3	CASSPREDSGNTIYF	TGTGCCAGCTCACCCCGGGAGGACTCTGGAAACACCATATATTTT
NA	TRBV10-3	NA	TRBJ1-2	CAISESKALGRGGYGYTF	TGTGCCATCAGTGAGTCGAAGGCTCTCGGCAGGGGTGGCTATGGCTACACCTTC
NA	TRBV7-9	TRBD1	TRBJ2-3	CASRSIRDRATDTQYF	TGTGCCAGCAGGTCTATCCGGGACAGGGCGACAGATACGCAGTATTTT
NA	TRBV28	TRBD1	TRBJ1-1	CASSDIPGQGLLNTEAFF	TGTGCCAGCAGTGATATTCCGGGACAGGGTCTTCTAAACACTGAAGCTTTCTTT
NA	TRBV9	NA	TRBJ1-6	CASSASGAGNSPLHF	TGTGCCAGCAGCGCCTCAGGGGCAGGGAATTCACCCCTCCACTTT
NA	TRBV5-1	TRBD2	TRBJ2-5	CASSQTSGGAGTQYF	TGCGCCAGCAGCCAGACTAGCGGGGGGGCCGGGACCCAGTACTTC
NA	TRBV27	NA	TRBJ1-5	CASSLFGGYSNQPQHF	TGTGCCAGCAGTTTATTTGGGGGGTATAGCAATCAGCCCCAGCATTTT
NA	TRBV5-1	TRBD1	TRBJ2-7	CASSWTGHYEQYF	TGCGCCAGCAGCTGGACAGGGCACTACGAGCAGTACTTC
NA	TRBV4-1	TRBD1	TRBJ1-1	CASSQEWKTGLNTEAFF	TGCGCCAGCAGCCAAGAATGGAAGACAGGGTTGAACACTGAAGCTTTCTTT
NA	TRBV6-1	NA	TRBJ2-5	CASSNREETQYF	TGTGCCAGCAGTAACAGGGAAGAGACCCAGTACTTC
NA	TRBV28	NA	TRBJ2-7	CASQGVTYEQYF	TGTGCCAGCCAAGGGGTGACCTACGAGCAGTACTTC
NA	TRBV5-1	NA	TRBJ1-2	CASSLQDDYGYTF	TGCGCCAGCAGCTTACAGGACGACTATGGCTACACCTTC
NA	TRBV7-6	TRBD2	TRBJ2-1	CASSYPRGTTYNEQFF	TGTGCCAGCAGCTACCCGCGGGGGACGACCTACAATGAGCAGTTCTTC
NA	TRBV6-1	NA	TRBJ2-3	CASSADIQADTQYF	TGTGCCAGCAGTGCAGACATCCAAGCAGATACGCAGTATTTT
NA	TRBV10-3	NA	TRBJ1-2	CAIYWGQGYTF	TGTGCCATCTACTGGGGGCAGGGCTACACCTTC
few	TRBV6-5	NA	TRBJ1-1	CASTRKGATSTEAFF	TGTGCCAGCACCCGGAAAGGGGCGACGAGCACTGAAGCTTTCTTT
NA	TRBV5-5	TRBD1	TRBJ1-1	CASSLWDRGLPEAFF	TGTGCCAGCAGCCTATGGGACAGGGGGCTCCCTGAAGCTTTCTTT
once	TRBV7-9	NA	TRBJ1-2	CASEDEGVVNGYTF	TGTGCCAGTGAAGACGAGGGGGTTGTTAATGGCTACACCTTC
NA	TRBV5-1	NA	TRBJ2-3	CASRGEEAQYF	TGCGCCAGTCGCGGTGAGGAGGCGCAGTATTTT
NA	TRBV19	TRBD1	TRBJ2-1	CASSKGDRGNEQFF	TGTGCCAGTAGTAAGGGGGACAGGGGAAATGAGCAGTTCTTC
once	TRBV6-5	NA	TRBJ1-6	CASSYGPPPDSPLHF	TGTGCCAGCAGTTACGGGCCCCCGCCGGATTCACCCCTCCACTTT
few	TRBV5-5	NA	TRBJ1-1	CASSPSGGRSTEAFF	TGTGCCAGCAGCCCGAGTGGGGGCCGGAGCACTGAAGCTTTCTTT
NA	TRBV6-5	NA	TRBJ1-1	CASSWGTAAFF	TGTGCCAGCAGTTGGGGGACTGCAGCTTTCTTT
NA	TRBV14	NA	TRBJ2-1	CASSQVRNEQFF	TGTGCCAGCAGCCAAGTGAGGAATGAGCAGTTCTTC